Each of the 14 T cell receptor beta chains below was sequenced from the same sample in a study of CD8+CD57+ T cells in acquired aplastic anemia (dated by TCRdb to 2016 to 2018). The sequencer listed for this sample is Illumina HiSeq 2000. Genomic DNA served as template for TCR beta VDJ combination and CDR3 sequence profiling. In TCRdb, the public reads were trimmed at Q25 with fastp and aligned with MiXCR, with productive beta chains retained. Rows are unified per CDR3 protein, each entry keeping the most common DNA and genes. The sample profile shows hundreds of thousands of distinct CDR3 sequences; about 70% of them were found once. 3% to 5% of the sample goes to the ten largest clones. Sequencing was carried out using sorted CD4+, CD8+, or CD8+CD57+ T cells (not recorded which) from PBMCs. Source of these receptors: a human donor in good health, serving as a control.

The chain recombines TRBV7-7 with TRBJ2-3, with TRBD2 identical over 11 bases. Germline CDR1 SSHAT, CDR2 FNYEAQ (reference sequence). This CDR3 is built from 16 residues. The junction had 6 bases not matched to a gene; V was cut back by 5 bases and J by 2 bases. CDR3 amino acids: CASSKLAGGHTDTQYF. For the CDR3, the DNA is TGTGCCAGCAGCAAGCTAGCGGGGGGCCACACAGATACGCAGTATTTT.

J is TRBJ2-3 and V is TRBV11-3; D unclear. Germline V lookup: CDR1 SGHNT, CDR2 YENEEA. The CDR3 covers 12 residues. V gave up 5 bases and J gave up 6 bases, with 9 bases separating them. The CDR3 DNA reads as TGTGCCAGCAGCCACATCGGGGATACGCAGTATTTT. It is translated as CASSHIGDTQYF.

The rearrangement uses TRBV19 and TRBJ2-3; 7 nucleotides match TRBD1. Germline V gene data show CDR1 as LNHDA and CDR2 as SQIVND (reference sequence). V was pared by 8 bases and J by 1 base, with 9 bases of the junction left unmatched. This CDR3 is 15 amino acids long. This CDR3 reads CASCEQGYGTDTQYF. In nucleotides, the CDR3 is TGTGCCAGTTGCGAACAGGGGTACGGCACAGATACGCAGTATTTT.

Worth noting for this clonotype: Just one base apart from a much larger clone, this may be a read error. CDR3 in DNA: TGTGCCGGCAGCTTAGACAGCAGAAACACCATATATTTT. As protein: CAGSLDSRNTIYF. V gene TRBV7-2 combines with J gene TRBJ1-3, with D possibly matching TRBD1 (5 bases). The CDR3 extends over 13 amino acids. The germline V gene encodes CDR1 SGHTA and CDR2 FQGNSA.

The V call is TRBV6-2 or TRBV6-3, the J call TRBJ1-2; 9 positions match TRBD1. The CDR3 spans 14 residues. The germline V gene has CDR1 MNHEY and CDR2 SVGEGT. With V trimmed by 7 bases and J by 6 bases, 9 bases remained unmatched. As DNA, the CDR3 is TGTGCCAGCACCGGCCGGGACAGGGTAGATGGCTACACCTTC. Translated: CASTGRDRVDGYTF.

This clonotype was recorded at least ten times. V is TRBV6-2 or TRBV6-3 and J is TRBJ1-1; D gene ambiguous. CDR1 is MNHEY and CDR2 is SVGEGT in the germline V gene. This CDR3 has 12 amino acids. V gave up 7 bases and J gave up 6 bases, with 12 bases separating them. CDR3 protein: CASTRGTPEAFF. The CDR3 DNA is TGTGCCAGCACCCGTGGCACACCTGAAGCTTTCTTT.

V usage is TRBV7-3 and J usage is TRBJ1-5; TRBD1 matches at 7 bases. This CDR3 comprises 15 residues. CDR1 is SGHTA, CDR2 FQGTGA, per germline. J lost 15 bases, V lost 3 bases, and 17 bases had no gene match. The CDR3 reads CASSLAGGNSGNTHF. In DNA form, the CDR3 reads TGTGCCAGCAGCTTGGCAGGGGGAAACTCTGGAAACACGCATTTT.

Worth noting for this clonotype: This CDR3 is missing its conserved last phenylalanine or tryptophan, likely due to a read error. The DNA is left out, because the CDR3 cannot be placed on it with certainty; the CDR3 is given as TCRdb lists it. CDR3 in amino acids: CASSLDWRAGYL. The chain combines TRBV7-8 with TRBJ2-5; the table's D call TRBD2 went unverified against the DNA. With termini counted, the CDR3 has 12 amino acids. Germline CDR1 is SGHVS and CDR2 is FQNEAQ.

The chain uses TRBV20-1 and TRBJ2-5; no reliable D call. Germline V gene sequence: CDR1 DFQATT, CDR2 SNEGSKA (reference sequence). This CDR3 spans 13 amino acids. Deletions cut 1 base from V and 1 base from J, with 7 bases between. The CDR3 bases are TGCAGTGCTAGAGCGGACGGCCAAGAGACCCAGTACTTC. This sequence encodes CSARADGQETQYF.

The chain joins TRBV20-1 to TRBJ2-7, with unresolved D. CDR1 is DFQATT, CDR2 SNEGSKA, per germline (reference sequence). The CDR3 extends over 14 amino acids. V lost 5 bases and J lost 6, with 20 bases in between. In DNA form, the CDR3 reads TGCAGTGCTGGGATACGGACCGATTCTCTCGAGCAGTACTTC. This codes for CSAGIRTDSLEQYF.

The gene calls are TRBV20-1 and TRBJ1-1, with D hard to call. Germline CDR1 is DFQATT and CDR2 is SNEGSKA (reference sequence). The CDR3 is 11 residues long. Between the trimmed V and J ends, which lost 6 bases and 1 base, there was a span of 6 bases. The CDR3 DNA follows: TGCAGTGCAACAGAGAACACTGAAGCTTTCTTT. It yields the protein CSATENTEAFF.

The table lists this clonotype with a few counts. J is TRBJ2-3 and V is TRBV7-3; TRBD2 might be the D (5 bases). CDR3 length: 13 residues. Trimming cost V 5 bases and J 2 bases, with 8 bases left between them. CDR1 SGHTA and CDR2 FQGTGA come from the germline V gene. The CDR3 sequence: CASSRTFTDTQYF. DNA of the CDR3: TGTGCCAGCAGCCGGACTTTCACAGATACGCAGTATTTT.

This clonotype occurred once. The chain joins TRBV7-2 to TRBJ1-1; a possible D gene is TRBD1 (5 bases). This CDR3 is built from 15 residues. CDR1 and CDR2 (germline): SGHTA, FQGNSA. Trimming took off 5 bases at V and 14 bases at J, with 27 bases between the two ends. The CDR3 bases are TGTGCCAGCAGCATCCGGGACGGAACTTTCTTTGAACAATTCTTT. It specifies CASSIRDGTFFEQFF.

Of note for this clonotype: This is likely a read error, given that the CDR3 carries no conserved phenylalanine or tryptophan at its end. The DNA is omitted, as the CDR3 cannot be located on it reliably, and the CDR3 follows TCRdb's listing. This chain joins TRBV2 and TRBJ1-6. From its first to its last residue, the CDR3 has 15 amino acids. The V gene's germline CDR1 is SNHLY and CDR2 FYNNEI. The CDR3 here is CASSTDKVFGYTFHL.